This is a list of T cell receptor beta chains from one sample in a study of control samples from healthy donors and cancer patients. Clones were sequenced by immunoSEQ multiplex PCR, and TCRdb holds only the in-frame ones, with some missing. In the table there are about 18,000 clones, 80% to 85% of which are singletons. Sequencing was performed on PBMCs. These receptor sequences come from a woman in her seventies with lung cancer. The CDR3 runs from the conserved cysteine through the conserved F or W. Fields, in order: D gene, J gene, clone size, V gene, CDR3 protein, CDR3 DNA. A D gene is named only where the DNA matches it firmly. Not all rows give a size; the values are once, few, many and, for expanded clones, a class.

.,TRBJ2-7,.,TRBV21-1,CASGRAAGEQYF,TGTGCCAGCGGAAGGGCCGCGGGCGAGCAGTACTTC
TRBD2,TRBJ2-7,few,TRBV7-9,CASSNGLAGSLSRYEQYF,TGTGCCAGCAGTAACGGACTAGCGGGATCCCTATCCCGTTACGAGCAGTACTTC
.,TRBJ2-5,.,TRBV27,CASSLRVGEIQYF,TGTGCCAGCAGTTTACGAGTTGGAGAGATCCAGTACTTC
TRBD1,TRBJ2-6,.,TRBV19,CASSMAGGAAGANVLTF,TGTGCCAGTAGTATGGCAGGGGGCGCGGCCGGGGCCAACGTCCTGACTTTC
.,TRBJ2-1,.,TRBV24-1,CATSDFSGNEQFF,TGTGCCACCAGTGATTTTTCAGGTAATGAGCAGTTCTTC
.,TRBJ1-1,.,TRBV28,CASSAPRASRAEAFF,TGTGCCAGCAGTGCCCCCAGGGCCTCCCGGGCTGAAGCTTTCTTT
.,TRBJ2-1,.,TRBV9,CASSRIPSAGVSSYNEQFF,TGTGCCAGCAGCAGAATTCCTAGCGCCGGTGTGAGCTCCTACAATGAGCAGTTCTTC
TRBD1,TRBJ1-2,.,TRBV5-1,CASSSPGQGVYGYTF,TGCGCCAGCAGCTCGCCGGGACAGGGGGTCTATGGCTACACCTTC
TRBD2,TRBJ2-1,.,TRBV9,CASSGTSGRRNEQFF,TGTGCCAGCAGCGGAACTAGCGGGAGGCGGAATGAGCAGTTCTTC
TRBD1,TRBJ2-3,.,TRBV4-3,CASSPGQGIDTQYF,TGCGCCAGCAGCCCGGGACAGGGGATAGATACGCAGTATTTT
.,TRBJ1-5,.,TRBV6-6,CASSLISDEPQHF,TGTGCCAGCAGTCTCATCTCGGATGAGCCCCAGCATTTT
.,TRBJ1-2,.,TRBV7-9,CASSLWTANFNYGYTF,TGTGCCAGCAGCTTATGGACAGCAAATTTTAACTATGGCTACACCTTC
.,TRBJ2-7,.,TRBV6-6,CASSQSLAWGVMYEQYF,TGTGCCAGCAGTCAGTCACTCGCCTGGGGTGTTATGTACGAGCAGTACTTC
.,TRBJ1-1,.,TRBV6-5,CASSYSFGRIDEAFF,TGTGCCAGCAGTTACTCGTTCGGGAGGATAGACGAAGCTTTCTTT
.,TRBJ2-7,.,TRBV28,CASSLLDYEQYF,TGTGCCAGCAGTTTATTGGACTACGAGCAGTACTTC
TRBD1,TRBJ1-3,.,TRBV30,CAWSITGGSGNTIYF,TGTGCCTGGAGTATAACAGGGGGCTCTGGAAACACCATATATTTT
TRBD1,TRBJ2-7,.,TRBV5-1,CASSLFGTGASEQYF,TGCGCCAGCAGCTTGTTCGGGACAGGGGCTTCCGAGCAGTACTTC
.,TRBJ2-2,once,TRBV7-3,CASSLSTVGGELFF,TGTGCCAGCAGCTTAAGTACCGTCGGCGGGGAGCTGTTTTTT
TRBD1,TRBJ1-2,.,TRBV5-8,CASQRTGPNYGYTF,TGTGCCAGCCAAAGGACAGGGCCCAACTATGGCTACACCTTC
.,TRBJ1-1,.,TRBV10-2,CASSELLGEAFF,TGCGCCAGCAGTGAACTACTCGGGGAAGCTTTCTTT